The next 23 T cell receptor beta chains were all read from a single sample in a study of T cells in lung cancer brain metastases (dated 2018 in TCRdb). Preparation of the library involved the immunoSEQ multiplex PCR assay. This immuneACCESS table, as held by TCRdb, lists in-frame sequences with V and J called but not all clones. Of the missing ones, under half trace to an unresolved V gene in checked studies; the others have no known cause. Here the sample has 3,800 or so clones; approximately 87% occur a single time. The ten largest account for 5.2% of the sample. Sample: tumor tissue from the primary lung tumor. This specimen's cell subset or site label, per the study, means: primary lung cancer lesion. Receptors were obtained from a woman in her forties or fifties with non-small cell lung cancer.

The V gene is TRBV18, the J gene TRBJ1-3; 8 bases are a match to TRBD1. Germline trimming cut 4 bases from V and 2 bases from J; bases unmatched to any gene: 7. The CDR3 covers 16 residues. Germline CDR1 and CDR2: KGHSH and LQKENI. This CDR3 reads CASSRLTGGAGNTIYF. DNA for the CDR3: TGTGCCAGCTCACGGCTCACAGGGGGAGCTGGAAACACCATATATTTT.

The chain uses TRBV7-2 and TRBJ2-7, with D possibly being TRBD2 (7 bases). Germline-derived CDR1 and CDR2 are SGHTA and FQGNSA. Trimming took 6 bases from V and 2 from J, leaving 17 bases between them. The CDR3 consists of 15 residues. CDR3 residues: CASSLYGGGPYEQYF. As DNA, the CDR3 is TGTGCCAGCAGTTTGTATGGGGGGGGCCCCTACGAGCAGTACTTC.

In the case of this clone: The junction does not match germline at one end; this may be a read error. The CDR3 DNA sequence: TGTGCCAGTAGTACAGGGTCCCGGGACAGGAGTTATGGCTACATCTTC. It is translated as CASSTGSRDRSYGYIF. This chain uses TRBV19 with TRBJ1-2; TRBD1 matches 8 bases. The CDR3 is 16 amino acids. Germline lookup yields CDR1 LNHDA and CDR2 SQIVND (reference sequence). Full variable domain (missing parts from reference TRBV19 and TRBJ1-2): DGGITQSPKYLFRKEGQNVTLSCEQNLNHDAMYWYRQDPGQGLRLIYYSQIVNDFQKGDIAEGYSVSREKKESFPLTVTSAQKNPTAFYLCASSTGSRDRSYGYIFGSGTRLTVV.

This chain links TRBV6-1 with TRBJ1-6; 7 bases match TRBD1. The CDR3 consists of 14 residues. Trimming removed 6 bases from V and 9 bases from J; junction bases left unmatched: 8. CDR1 is MNHNS, CDR2 SASEGT, per germline. DNA for the CDR3: TGTGCCAGCAGGGCGACAGGGATCGTTTCACCCCTCCACTTT. This gives the protein CASRATGIVSPLHF.

The rearrangement uses TRBV4-1 and TRBJ2-7; TRBD1 matches 8 bases. Germline values: CDR1 MGHRA, CDR2 YSYEKL. The trim removed 0 bases at V and 7 bases at J, leaving 8 bases unmatched. This CDR3 contains 15 residues. Here the CDR3 reads CASSQEDRARIEQYF. The DNA for the CDR3 is TGCGCCAGCAGCCAAGAGGACAGGGCCCGGATAGAGCAGTACTTC.

In its sample, this clone was seen a few times. The genes are TRBV7-9 and TRBJ1-5; D is unresolved. V was cut by 5 bases and J by 5 bases, with 10 bases left in between. Germline lookup yields CDR1 SEHNR and CDR2 FQNEAQ (reference sequence). The CDR3 is 13 residues long. The CDR3 protein is CASSQRGDQPQHF. The CDR3 nucleotides are TGTGCCAGCAGCCAACGGGGTGATCAGCCCCAGCATTTT.

The CDR3 DNA follows: TGTGCCAGCAGCTCTGGACAGGGATCCTACAATGAGCAGTTCTTC. Its translation: CASSSGQGSYNEQFF. V usage is TRBV11-3 and J usage is TRBJ2-1; the match to TRBD1 covers 8 bases. The ends lost 4 bases at V and 1 base at J; junction bases unmatched: 3. The CDR3 spans 15 residues. From germline, CDR1 is SGHNT and CDR2 YENEEA.

This clone has a single count. The CDR3: CASAGADSATDTQYF. The CDR3, as DNA: TGTGCCAGCGCGGGTGCGGACTCGGCTACAGATACGCAGTATTTT. The genes are TRBV11-2 and TRBJ2-3, with D possibly TRBD2 on 5 matching bases. This CDR3 contains 15 residues. Germline CDR1 SGHAT, CDR2 FQNNGV. Deletions cut 8 bases from V and 3 bases from J, with 18 bases between.

Of note for this clone: At one end, the junction sequence differs from germline, possibly due to a read error. The chain employs TRBV19 and TRBJ1-1; D is possibly TRBD1 (5 bases). The CDR3 runs 15 residues. CDR1 is LNHDA, CDR2 SQIVND, per germline (reference sequence). The CDR3 loop is CASGMEEGMITEAFF. CDR3 sequence (DNA): TGTGCCAGTGGTATGGAGGAGGGGATGATCACTGAAGCTTTCTTT. Variable domain in full (rest from reference TRBV19 and TRBJ1-1): DGGITQSPKYLFRKEGQNVTLSCEQNLNHDAMYWYRQDPGQGLRLIYYSQIVNDFQKGDIAEGYSVSREKKESFPLTVTSAQKNPTAFYLCASGMEEGMITEAFFGQGTRLTVV.

The rearrangement joins TRBV28 to TRBJ2-5, with TRBD2 matching over 10 bases. This CDR3 has 14 residues. CDR1 is MDHEN and CDR2 is SYDVKM in the germline V gene. The V segment lost 3 bases and the J segment 5 bases; nucleotides outside the gene matches: 3. CDR3 loop: CASSFQRGGETQYF. CDR3 nucleotide sequence: TGTGCCAGCAGTTTTCAGCGGGGGGGCGAGACCCAGTACTTC.

The chain carries TRBV7-6 and TRBJ1-5; D unresolved. Germline V gene lookup returns CDR1 SGHVS and CDR2 FNYEAQ. The CDR3 covers 20 residues. Trimming pared 0 bases from V and 5 bases from J, leaving 26 bases between. This CDR3 reads CASSLAPPGIGLTRDQPQHF. In DNA, the CDR3 is TGTGCCAGCAGCTTAGCGCCCCCGGGAATAGGTCTAACTAGGGATCAGCCCCAGCATTTT.

The J gene is TRBJ2-7, the V gene TRBV6-1; a possible D gene is TRBD2 (6 bases). CDR3 length: 14 amino acids. The germline V gene encodes CDR1 MNHNS and CDR2 SASEGT. V lost 2 bases to trimming and J lost 5 bases, with 13 bases between them. The chain's CDR3 is CASSETGASNEQYF. As DNA, the CDR3 is TGTGCCAGCAGTGAAACGGGAGCCAGCAACGAGCAGTACTTC.

The chain combines TRBV7-9 with TRBJ1-1; the D is unclear. The V end lost 0 bases, the J end lost 0 bases, and 5 bases lay between the germline ends. In germline, CDR1 is SEHNR, CDR2 FQNEAQ (reference sequence). The CDR3 runs 14 residues. The CDR3 DNA reads TGTGCCAGCAGCTTAGCAGGGATGAACACTGAAGCTTTCTTT. The encoded protein is CASSLAGMNTEAFF.

The chain employs TRBV19 and TRBJ2-1; the D gene is possibly TRBD2 (6 bases). Germline CDR1 reads LNHDA; CDR2 reads SQIVND (reference sequence). The V end was cut by 4 bases, the J end by 8 bases, with 18 bases between. The CDR3 contains 15 residues. This chain's CDR3 is CASSRDVGGADEQFF. The CDR3 DNA follows: TGTGCCAGTAGTAGGGACGTCGGCGGGGCGGATGAGCAGTTCTTC.

This clone was seen once. J is TRBJ1-1 and V is TRBV5-1; perhaps TRBD1 as D (5 bases). The germline CDR1 and CDR2 sequences are SGHRS and YFSETQ. Trimming removed 2 bases at V and 0 bases at J, with 23 bases between. This CDR3 comprises 19 residues. CDR3 residues: CASSFSVPGRRFLNTEAFF. CDR3 nucleotide sequence: TGCGCCAGCAGCTTTTCGGTACCGGGACGCAGGTTTTTGAACACTGAAGCTTTCTTT.

The rearrangement links TRBV18 to TRBJ1-4; the match to TRBD1 covers 9 bases. The CDR3 totals 17 residues. Germline V gene sequence: CDR1 KGHSH, CDR2 LQKENI. J lost 5 bases, V lost 4 bases, and 11 bases had no gene match. The CDR3 bases are TGTGCCAGCTCACAAGGGATTCCGGGACAGGGAAATGAAAAACTGTTTTTT. Amino acid sequence: CASSQGIPGQGNEKLFF.

The chain recombines TRBV28 with TRBJ1-2; 7 bases map to TRBD1. The CDR3 loop spans 15 amino acids. V lost 5 bases, J lost 5 bases, and 11 bases stayed unmatched. Germline-derived CDR1 and CDR2 are MDHEN and SYDVKM. CDR3 DNA: TGTGCCAGCAGTCCGACACGACAGGGAGGGTATGGCTACACCTTC. Translated, it gives CASSPTRQGGYGYTF.

V and J are TRBV7-9 and TRBJ2-1; D unclear. The CDR3 sequence is 12 residues long. Germline CDR1 reads SEHNR; CDR2 reads FQNEAQ (reference sequence). Deletions cut 4 bases from V and 6 bases from J, with 7 bases between. DNA for the CDR3: TGTGCCAGCAGCTGGTCGGGCAATGAGCAGTTCTTC. Protein sequence: CASSWSGNEQFF.

This chain joins TRBV19 and TRBJ1-2, with 11 nucleotides matching TRBD1. The CDR3 is made up of 14 amino acids. CDR1 and CDR2 (germline): LNHDA, SQIVND (reference sequence). V lost 5 bases, J lost 8 bases, and 7 bases stayed unmatched. The CDR3 nucleotides read TGTGCCAGTAGTCTCCGGGGGACAGGGGGAGGCTACACCTTC. Its protein product is CASSLRGTGGGYTF.

The chain employs TRBV9 and TRBJ1-2; D is uncertain. The CDR3 runs to 12 residues. Trimming pared 0 bases from V and 4 bases from J, leaving 4 bases between. The V gene's germline CDR1 is SGDLS and CDR2 YYNGEE. The chain's CDR3 is CASSVGGYGYTF. In DNA form, the CDR3 reads TGTGCCAGCAGCGTAGGGGGCTATGGCTACACCTTC.

The chain has TRBV7-2 and TRBJ1-5; D unclear. The CDR3 runs to 15 residues. Germline V gene data show CDR1 as SGHTA and CDR2 as FQGNSA. Trimming pared 5 bases from V and 0 bases from J, leaving 11 bases between. The CDR3 reads CASSLFRDSNQPQHF. The CDR3, as DNA: TGTGCCAGCAGCCTCTTTAGGGATAGCAATCAGCCCCAGCATTTT.

This chain joins TRBV7-6 and TRBJ1-5, with TRBD1 identical over 7 bases. The germline V gene has CDR1 SGHVS and CDR2 FNYEAQ. V lost 5 bases and J lost 3; bases outside the gene matches: 4. The CDR3 has 14 amino acids. The CDR3 bases are TGTGCCAGCAGCGCGGGACAGTTCAATCAGCCCCAGCATTTT. It encodes CASSAGQFNQPQHF.

The genes are TRBV9 and TRBJ1-2, with TRBD1 matching over 9 bases. Trimming at V came to 3 bases and at J to 7 bases, leaving 10 bases not matched to a gene. CDR3 length: 15 residues. Looked up from germline, CDR1 is SGDLS and CDR2 is YYNGEE. The chain's CDR3 is CASSATGGGWFGYTF. CDR3 bases: TGTGCCAGCAGCGCTACAGGGGGCGGTTGGTTTGGCTACACCTTC.